The TCR beta chain described here comes from a study of T cells in Graves' hyperthyroidism and ophthalmopathy. Findings and limits, study-wide: Ophthalmopathy was separated from stable hyperthyroidism by a 13 V-J model.

About this clonotype: Its antigen is as yet unknown.

Amplification targeted TCR beta CDR3 regions from RNA transcripts. HTBI primers drove first-round RT-PCR of the TCR CDR3. Each CDR3 protein gets one entry after TCRdb re-called the multiplex PCR reads with MiXCR. The sample carries 30,000 to 40,000 distinct CDR3 sequences, 49% recorded once. V was pared by 0 bases and J by 0 bases, with 2 bases of the junction left unmatched. The germline CDR1 and CDR2 sequences are SGHNT and YYREEE (reference sequence). The CDR3 runs to 16 residues. This chain connects TRBV5-4 to TRBJ1-5, with 8 bases identical to TRBD1. This TCR was sampled from a woman aged 50 to 60 with Graves' hyperthyroidism that later progressed to Graves' ophthalmopathy. The sample was blood. The CDR3 is CASSLAGGDSNQPQHF. CDR3 nucleotides: TGTGCCAGCAGCTTGGCAGGGGGCGATAGCAATCAGCCCCAGCATTTT. The whole variable domain, filled in from reference TRBV5-4 and TRBJ1-5, reads ETGVTQSPTHLIKTRGQQVTLRCSSQSGHNTVSWYQQALGQGPQFIFQYYREEENGRGNFPPRFSGLQFPNYSSELNVNALELDDSALYLCASSLAGGDSNQPQHFGDGTRLSIL.